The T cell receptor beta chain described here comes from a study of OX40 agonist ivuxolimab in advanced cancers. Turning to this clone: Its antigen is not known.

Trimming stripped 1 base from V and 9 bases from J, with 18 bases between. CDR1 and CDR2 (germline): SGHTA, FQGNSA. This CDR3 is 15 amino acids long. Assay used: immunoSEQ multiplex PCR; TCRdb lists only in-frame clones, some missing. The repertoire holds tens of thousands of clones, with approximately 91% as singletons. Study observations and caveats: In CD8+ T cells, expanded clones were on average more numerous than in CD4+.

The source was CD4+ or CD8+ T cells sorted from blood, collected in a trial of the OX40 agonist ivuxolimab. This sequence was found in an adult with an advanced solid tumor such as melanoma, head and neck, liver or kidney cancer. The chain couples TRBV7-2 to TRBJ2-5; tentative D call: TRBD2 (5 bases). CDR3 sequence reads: CASSLVTRADRAQYF. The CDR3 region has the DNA TGTGCCAGCAGCTTAGTAACCAGAGCGGATCGGGCCCAGTACTTC.